What follows are 4 T cell receptor beta chains derived from one specimen sequenced in a study of identical twins. TCRdb reprocessed the 5' RACE reads via MiXCR and lists one record per CDR3 protein. The profile shows hundreds of thousands of distinct CDR3 sequences, about 12% of them singletons. This sample also appeared in a second study, on yellow fever vaccine responses in identical twins.

The sequenced sample consisted of PBMCs. The source of these receptors is a woman between 18 and 30 years old in good health.

CDR3 sequence: CSAREGTNTGELFF. DNA of the CDR3: TGCAGTGCTAGAGAGGGGACCAACACCGGGGAGCTGTTTTTT. This chain uses TRBV20-1 with TRBJ2-2, with D tentatively TRBD1 or TRBD2 (5 bases each). This CDR3 has 14 residues. V was clipped by 0 bases and J by 2 bases, with 7 bases between them. CDR1 and CDR2 from the germline V gene are DFQATT and SNEGSKA (reference sequence).

This chain joins TRBV5-1 and TRBJ1-3, with D unclear. Germline CDR1 reads SGHRS; CDR2 reads YFSETQ. The CDR3 length is 15 residues. The V gene lost 3 bases and the J gene lost 0 bases, with 10 bases spanning the gap. CDR3 bases: TGCGCCAGCAGCTCGGCAGGATTCTCTGGAAACACCATATATTTT. This encodes CASSSAGFSGNTIYF.

The chain carries TRBV3-1 and TRBJ2-5, with D uncertain. CDR3 length: 16 residues. CDR1 is LGHDT, CDR2 YNNKEL, per germline (reference sequence). Trimming shortened V by 1 base and J by 0 bases, and 12 bases separated the two germline ends. In nucleotides, the CDR3 is TGTGCCAGCAGCCAAGTTCGGAGTAGAGACCAAGAGACCCAGTACTTC. This sequence encodes CASSQVRSRDQETQYF.

This chain joins TRBV7-8 and TRBJ1-4; 10 bases match TRBD1. Germline CDR1 SGHVS, CDR2 FQNEAQ. The CDR3 has 15 residues. Germline trimming cut 0 bases from V and 7 bases from J; bases unmatched to any gene: 2. The chain's CDR3 is CASSLAGTGVEKLFF. The CDR3 DNA is TGTGCCAGCAGCTTAGCAGGGACAGGGGTTGAAAAACTGTTTTTT.